This section outlines one T cell receptor (beta chain) sequence together with its context. This specimen belongs to a study of cytomegalovirus exposure and HLA in healthy donors. For the study at large: From HLA-typed donors, an early data release held tens of millions of unique TCRs.

The CDR3 sequence is 14 residues long. The junction had 8 bases not matched to a gene; V was cut back by 3 bases and J by 5 bases. Germline loops: CDR1 SQVTM, CDR2 ANQGSEA. PCR involved 60 Vbeta and 13 Jbeta primers. Some clones are missing from TCRdb's copy, which holds only in-frame ones; the method was immunoSEQ multiplex PCR. The data show 150,000 to 200,000 clones, more than 65% seen once. Sequenced sample: PBMCs. The chain links TRBV29-1 to TRBJ2-5; 8 bases are a match to TRBD1. This TCR was sampled from a man between 18 and 35 years old in good health and CMV-seropositive. The chain's CDR3 is CSVDLRDRSETQYF. In DNA, the CDR3 is TGCAGCGTTGACCTCCGGGACAGGTCGGAGACCCAGTACTTC.